This entry describes one T cell receptor (beta chain). The length of the CDR3 is 13 residues. CDR1 is DFQATT, CDR2 SNEGSKA, per germline (reference sequence). The entry originates in a study of patients and donors after allogeneic stem cell transplantation. TCRdb fed the RT-PCR reads into MiXCR, producing one record per CDR3 protein. The sample includes under 200,000 distinct CDR3 sequences, roughly 30% of them seen just once. The chain employs TRBV20-1 and TRBJ2-7; 12 bases map to TRBD2. The sample taken for sequencing was blood, either unsorted or a sorted T cell fraction (not recorded which). The source is a human donor who was either an allogeneic HSCT recipient or a stem cell or donor lymphocyte infusion donor (not recorded which). It is not recorded whose cells these are; they may come from a transplant donor. The CDR3, as DNA: TGCAGCCTAGCGGGAGGGCTTTCGAACGAGCAGTACTTC. The encoded protein is CSLAGGLSNEQYF.